This passage covers 30 T cell receptor beta chains from one sample sequenced in a study of radiation and T cells in renal cell carcinoma. Sequencing was performed with immunoSEQ multiplex PCR; in TCRdb, only in-frame clones are kept and a portion is missing. In the table there are fewer than 15,000 clones, about 33% of which are singletons. As for treatment: 15 Gy SBRT to primary tumor, nephrectomy 4 weeks later. The material sequenced was tumor tissue, taken from a patient whose treatment included radiotherapy and nephrectomy. The source of these receptors is a man between 60 and 75 years old with renal cell carcinoma.

This clone came up a few times. The V gene is TRBV5-1, the J gene TRBJ1-5; D is uncertain. This CDR3 spans 13 amino acids. The germline gives CDR1 SGHRS, CDR2 YFSETQ. V lost 0 bases, J lost 1 base, and 2 bases lay in between. CDR3 in amino acids: CASSLDSNQPQHF. The CDR3 DNA follows: TGCGCCAGCAGCTTGGACAGCAATCAGCCCCAGCATTTT. Looking up the rest from reference TRBV5-1 and TRBJ1-5 gives the full variable domain: KAGVTQTPRYLIKTRGQQVTLSCSPISGHRSVSWYQQTPGQGLQFLFEYFSETQRNKGNFPGRFSGRQFSNSRSEMNVSTLELGDSALYLCASSLDSNQPQHFGDGTRLSIL.

The chain recombines TRBV9 with TRBJ2-7; weak D call: TRBD1 (6 bases). The CDR3 consists of 13 residues. V lost 4 bases and J 3 bases, leaving 11 bases between the germline ends. Per germline, CDR1 SGDLS and CDR2 YYNGEE. CDR3 region: CASSSLGGYEQYF. The CDR3 DNA sequence: TGTGCCAGCAGCTCCCTAGGGGGCTACGAGCAGTACTTC.

The chain is built from TRBV5-1 and TRBJ2-7, with D perhaps TRBD1 (6 bases). The CDR3 length is 14 residues. V lost 4 bases to trimming and J lost 4 bases, with 15 bases between them. Germline CDR1 is SGHRS and CDR2 is YFSETQ. This CDR3 reads CASSPAGTNYEQYV. The CDR3 DNA follows: TGCGCCAGCAGCCCGGCCGGGACAAATTACGAGCAGTACGTC.

This clone was detected only once. The V gene is TRBV6-1, the J gene TRBJ1-6; D call uncertain. The V gene lost 6 bases and the J gene lost 7 bases, with 10 bases spanning the gap. The length of the CDR3 is 13 residues. The V gene's germline CDR1 is MNHNS and CDR2 SASEGT. The CDR3 DNA is TGTGCCAGCAGGGACCTAATGAATTCACCCCTCCACTTT. Protein: CASRDLMNSPLHF.

J is TRBJ2-5 and V is TRBV5-5; no clear D gene. V dropped 1 base and J dropped 3 bases, with 10 bases sitting between them. This CDR3 is built from 14 residues. CDR1 and CDR2 (germline): SGHKS, YYEKEE (reference sequence). The CDR3 DNA sequence: TGTGCCAGCAGCTTGATGGGCTACGAAGAGACCCAGTACTTC. It is translated as CASSLMGYEETQYF.

The chain links TRBV29-1 to TRBJ2-1; the D gene is possibly TRBD2 (5 bases). The CDR3 covers 15 residues. Deletions cut 4 bases from V and 3 bases from J, with 16 bases between. CDR1 is SQVTM and CDR2 is ANQGSEA in the germline V gene. The CDR3 spells CSVGIREAGYNEQFF. The CDR3 DNA reads TGCAGCGTTGGGATCCGGGAAGCAGGCTACAATGAGCAGTTCTTC.

The chain uses TRBV9 and TRBJ2-3; weak D call: TRBD1 (5 bases). Per germline, CDR1 SGDLS and CDR2 YYNGEE. V was trimmed by 4 bases and J by 0 bases, leaving 9 bases between them. The CDR3 length is 14 residues. CDR3 region: CASSIRDSTDTQYF. CDR3 DNA: TGTGCCAGCAGCATCAGGGATAGCACAGATACGCAGTATTTT.

V usage is TRBV7-2 and J usage is TRBJ1-1; D might be TRBD1 (6 bases). CDR1 and CDR2 from the germline V gene are SGHTA and FQGNSA. This CDR3 has 14 amino acids. The V end lost 1 base, the J end lost 0 bases, and 6 bases lay between the germline ends. The CDR3, as DNA: TGTGCCAGCAGCTTAGGGACAGTGAACACTGAAGCTTTCTTT. Amino acid sequence: CASSLGTVNTEAFF.

The V and J genes are TRBV19 and TRBJ2-5; 11 bases map to TRBD2. In germline, CDR1 is LNHDA, CDR2 SQIVND (reference sequence). Unmatched junction bases numbered 2, after V lost 3 bases and J lost 5 bases. The CDR3 covers 14 residues. For the CDR3, the DNA is TGTGCCAGTAGTATGCTAGCGGGAGGCGAGACCCAGTACTTC. Translation gives CASSMLAGGETQYF.

The chain has TRBV29-1 and TRBJ1-5; possibly TRBD1 for D (5 bases). The CDR3 extends over 13 amino acids. Germline V gene data show CDR1 as SQVTM and CDR2 as ANQGSEA. The V and J ends lost 4 bases and 5 bases respectively, with 12 bases between them. The CDR3 here is CSVGQNPDQPQHF. CDR3 bases: TGCAGCGTTGGACAGAACCCTGATCAGCCCCAGCATTTT.

There are many counts of this clone. The V gene is TRBV9, the J gene TRBJ2-5, with D perhaps matching TRBD1 or TRBD2 (5 bases each). The CDR3 is 13 amino acids. From germline, CDR1 is SGDLS and CDR2 YYNGEE. V lost 0 bases to trimming and J lost 5 bases, with 8 bases between them. The CDR3 sequence is CASSVDWGETQYF. CDR3 sequence (DNA): TGTGCCAGCAGCGTAGACTGGGGGGAGACCCAGTACTTC.

This clone was seen more than once but under ten times. The rearrangement joins TRBV5-4 to TRBJ1-1; no definite D call. The CDR3 contains 14 residues. Germline CDR1 SGHNT, CDR2 YYREEE (reference sequence). V was trimmed by 0 bases and J by 5 bases, leaving 11 bases between them. The CDR3 DNA reads as TGTGCCAGCAGCTTGGTATACTTTCGTACTGAAGCTTTCTTT. Its translation is CASSLVYFRTEAFF.

This clone was counted only a few times. J is TRBJ1-1 and V is TRBV5-6; D perhaps matches TRBD1 (5 bases). CDR1 and CDR2 (germline): SGHDT, YYEEEE. This CDR3 region has 11 residues. V shed 4 bases and J shed 8 bases, with 9 bases lying between them. The CDR3 loop is CASSAGAEAFF. The CDR3 DNA sequence: TGTGCCAGCAGCGCCGGGGCCGAAGCTTTCTTT.

V is TRBV29-1 and J is TRBJ1-1; 10 nucleotides align to TRBD1. J lost 10 bases, V lost 7 bases, and 3 bases had no gene match. The CDR3 totals 10 residues. Germline CDR1 is SQVTM and CDR2 is ANQGSEA. This chain's CDR3 is CSAGQGSAFF. The CDR3 DNA reads TGCAGCGCGGGACAGGGGTCAGCTTTCTTT. Filled out from reference TRBV29-1 and TRBJ1-1, the complete variable domain reads SAVISQKPSRDICQRGTSLTIQCQVDSQVTMMFWYRQQPGQSLTLIATANQGSEATYESGFVIDKFPISRPNLTFSTLTVSNMSPEDSSIYLCSAGQGSAFFGQGTRLTVV.

J is TRBJ2-1 and V is TRBV30; 9 nucleotides match TRBD1. V shed 0 bases, J shed 4 bases, and the junction held 1 base outside the gene matches. The germline V gene has CDR1 GTSNPN and CDR2 SVGIG (reference sequence). The CDR3 spans 14 residues. CDR3 residues: CAWSVGTGYNEQFF. The DNA of the CDR3 is TGTGCCTGGAGTGTAGGGACAGGGTACAATGAGCAGTTCTTC.

Judged by abundance, this clone is large. The J gene is TRBJ2-1, the V gene TRBV7-6; a weak D match, TRBD2 (5 bases). Trimming cost V 4 bases and J 4 bases, with 17 bases left between them. Germline loops: CDR1 SGHVS, CDR2 FNYEAQ. The CDR3 sequence is 16 residues long. The CDR3 region has the DNA TGTGCCAGCAGCTCAATTGGAGCGGATGTTTACAATGAGCAGTTCTTC. Translation: CASSSIGADVYNEQFF. Supplemented by reference TRBV7-6 and TRBJ2-1, the full variable domain reads GAGVSQSPRYKVTKRGQDVALRCDPISGHVSLYWYRQALGQGPEFLTYFNYEAQQDKSGLPNDRFSAERPEGSISTLTIQRTEQRDSAMYRCASSSIGADVYNEQFFGPGTRLTVL.

This clone was seen a few times. For the CDR3, the DNA is TGTGCCAGCAGCTTGTTGGGCAGGGGAGAAGAGACCCAGTACTTC. Amino acids: CASSLLGRGEETQYF. This chain connects TRBV5-6 to TRBJ2-5, with a tentative D call TRBD1 (6 bases). V shed 1 base and J shed 3 bases, with 13 bases lying between them. Per the germline V gene, CDR1 is SGHDT and CDR2 is YYEEEE. There are 15 residues in the CDR3. The full variable domain, rest sourced from reference TRBV5-6 and TRBJ2-5, is DAGVTQSPTHLIKTRGQQVTLRCSPKSGHDTVSWYQQALGQGPQFIFQYYEEEERQRGNFPDRFSGHQFPNYSSELNVNALLLGDSALYLCASSLLGRGEETQYFGPGTRLLVL.

The chain couples TRBV6-5 to TRBJ2-3, with a tentative D call TRBD1 (5 bases). Trimming cost V 6 bases and J 5 bases, with 9 bases left between them. Per the germline V gene, CDR1 is MNHEY and CDR2 is SVGAGI. This CDR3 contains 12 residues. The CDR3 sequence: CASSRTKDTQYF. CDR3 DNA sequence: TGTGCCAGCAGCCGGACAAAAGATACGCAGTATTTT.

This clone was seen a few times. The chain uses TRBV2 and TRBJ2-7, with 7 bases matching TRBD1. V lost 5 bases to trimming and J lost 5 bases; unmatched junction nucleotides: 12. This CDR3 contains 15 residues. Germline CDR1 and CDR2: SNHLY and FYNNEI. DNA of the CDR3: TGTGCCAGCAGTCCCGGACAGGCCTTTTTGCACGAGCAGTACTTC. The encoded protein is CASSPGQAFLHEQYF.

This clone appeared once. The V and J genes are TRBV5-1 and TRBJ2-2; no firm D call. Trimming removed 0 bases from V and 6 bases from J, with 12 bases in between. The CDR3 consists of 15 residues. The germline gives CDR1 SGHRS, CDR2 YFSETQ. The CDR3 DNA sequence: TGCGCCAGCAGCTTGGAGAACAAATATGCCGGGGAGCTGTTTTTT. Encoded protein: CASSLENKYAGELFF. The full variable domain, its missing parts supplied by reference TRBV5-1 and TRBJ2-2, is KAGVTQTPRYLIKTRGQQVTLSCSPISGHRSVSWYQQTPGQGLQFLFEYFSETQRNKGNFPGRFSGRQFSNSRSEMNVSTLELGDSALYLCASSLENKYAGELFFGEGSRLTVL.

The J gene is TRBJ1-4, the V gene TRBV30, with 9 bases identical to TRBD1. The germline CDR1 and CDR2 sequences are GTSNPN and SVGIG (reference sequence). J lost 5 bases, V lost 1 base, and 5 bases had no gene match. There are 15 residues in the CDR3. CDR3 loop: CAWSGGTGRNEKLFF. DNA of the CDR3: TGTGCCTGGAGTGGGGGGACAGGGCGGAATGAAAAACTGTTTTTT.

J is TRBJ1-2 and V is TRBV29-1; 8 bases agree with TRBD1. The germline V gene encodes CDR1 SQVTM and CDR2 ANQGSEA. The CDR3 covers 12 residues. J gave up 6 bases and V 6 bases, and 6 bases lay outside the gene matches. The CDR3 coding sequence is TGCAGCGTCGCCGACAGGGGAGATGGCTACACCTTC. Amino acids: CSVADRGDGYTF.

There are a few counts of this clone. V usage is TRBV29-1 and J usage is TRBJ2-5; 8 nucleotides match TRBD2. CDR3 length equals 14 residues. Germline V gives CDR1 SQVTM, CDR2 ANQGSEA. Losses at the gene ends were 4 bases for V and 5 bases for J; bases not matched to a gene: 9. The CDR3 DNA sequence: TGCAGCGTTGGCCCGGGAGGGCCGGGTGAGACCCAGTACTTC. Its translation is CSVGPGGPGETQYF.

The J gene is TRBJ2-2, the V gene TRBV5-1; D is undetermined. The CDR3 is 13 amino acids. The V end lost 0 bases, the J end lost 6 bases, and 6 bases lay between the germline ends. The germline CDR1 and CDR2 sequences are SGHRS and YFSETQ. The CDR3 loop reads CASSLATAGELFF. The CDR3 DNA is TGCGCCAGCAGCTTGGCGACTGCCGGGGAGCTGTTTTTT.

The J gene is TRBJ1-1, the V gene TRBV6-5; D unresolved. This CDR3 is built from 14 residues. CDR1 and CDR2 from the germline V gene are MNHEY and SVGAGI. Trimming stripped 7 bases from V and 1 base from J, with 13 bases between. The CDR3 DNA reads TGTGCCAGCACTTCCGGGTTTGGGAACACTGAAGCTTTCTTT. Its protein product is CASTSGFGNTEAFF.

J is TRBJ2-7 and V is TRBV2; possibly TRBD1 for D (6 bases). Trimming removed 6 bases at V and 2 bases at J, with 8 bases between. The length of the CDR3 is 12 residues. Germline loops: CDR1 SNHLY, CDR2 FYNNEI. The CDR3 here is CASRGQPYEQYF. The CDR3 DNA is TGTGCCAGCAGAGGACAGCCCTACGAGCAGTACTTC. Looking up the rest from reference TRBV2 and TRBJ2-7 gives the full variable domain: EPEVTQTPSHQVTQMGQEVILRCVPISNHLYFYWYRQILGQKVEFLVSFYNNEISEKSEIFDDQFSVERPDGSNFTLKIRSTKLEDSAMYFCASRGQPYEQYFGPGTRLTVT.

V gene TRBV6-6 combines with J gene TRBJ2-5; TRBD2 matches at 10 bases. The junction had 6 bases not matched to a gene; V was cut back by 6 bases and J by 5 bases. The CDR3 is 14 residues long. Germline lookup yields CDR1 MNHNY and CDR2 SVGAGI (reference sequence). CDR3 coding DNA: TGTGCCAGCAGCGCCGGGACTAGCGAGGAGACCCAGTACTTC. Translated, it gives CASSAGTSEETQYF.

A few counts support this clone. This chain connects TRBV5-8 to TRBJ2-5; D remains unclear. V was shortened by 0 bases and J by 4 bases, with 19 bases between the two germline ends. The length of the CDR3 is 17 residues. CDR1 is SGHTS, CDR2 YDEGEE, per germline. CDR3: CASSLGETPNLGETQYF. The CDR3 DNA is TGTGCCAGCAGCTTGGGAGAGACACCTAATTTGGGAGAGACCCAGTACTTC.

This clone appeared a few times. The rearrangement joins TRBV6-1 to TRBJ2-7; no definite D call. Trimming removed 1 base from V and 7 bases from J, with 11 bases in between. CDR1 and CDR2 (germline): MNHNS, SASEGT. The CDR3 consists of 13 residues. The CDR3 region has the DNA TGTGCCAGCAGTGAAGGTGGTCTGGGAGAGCAGTACGTC. This sequence encodes CASSEGGLGEQYV.

This clone appeared many times. The J gene is TRBJ2-3, the V gene TRBV19, with D maybe TRBD2 (7 bases). Germline CDR1 LNHDA, CDR2 SQIVND (reference sequence). The CDR3 extends over 18 amino acids. V was trimmed by 3 bases and J by 2 bases, leaving 21 bases between them. The CDR3 sequence is CASSIRGTTTTYTDTQYF. CDR3 DNA sequence: TGTGCCAGTAGTATTAGGGGGACTACCACCACCTACACAGATACGCAGTATTTT.